Listed below are T cell receptor beta chains from one sample, sequenced in a study of T cells in Graves' hyperthyroidism and ophthalmopathy. TCRdb independently ran MiXCR on the multiplex PCR reads; one entry per CDR3 protein. Of about 640,000 distinct CDR3 sequences listed, roughly 14% are singletons. Sequenced material: blood. Receptor source: a woman aged 45-59 years with Graves' ophthalmopathy. CDR3s include the opening cysteine and the closing phenylalanine or tryptophan. D genes are given only for firm matches. Size is stated for part of the rows, as once, few or many counts, or as a class when the clone is expanded.

14	-	many	TRBJ1-5	TRBV2	TGTGCCAGCGGGGCAGTAGCTAGCAATCAGCCCCAGCATTTT	CASGAVASNQPQHF
15	-	many	TRBJ2-7	TRBV7-2	TGTGCCAGCAGCTCTTATAGTCCCAGGATGGACGAGCAGTACTTC	CASSSYSPRMDEQYF
17	TRBD2	many	TRBJ2-1	TRBV11-2	TGTGCCAGCAGCTTTTTAGCGGGAATCTACCTTTGGAATGAGCAGTTCTTC	CASSFLAGIYLWNEQFF
15	-	many	TRBJ2-6	TRBV10-3	TGTGCCATCAGTGCCCCCAGGGACGGGGCCAACGTCCTGACTTTC	CAISAPRDGANVLTF
16	-	-	TRBJ2-7	TRBV15	TGTGCCACCAGCAGAGATCTTGGCCAAGGACTACGGGAGCAGTACTTC	CATSRDLGQGLREQYF
19	TRBD2	many	TRBJ2-2	TRBV2	TGTGCCAGCTCTGAGACCGGGACTAGCGGGATGATCGGGGCCGGGGAGCTGTTTTTT	CASSETGTSGMIGAGELFF
16	-	many	TRBJ2-7	TRBV20-1	TGCAGTGCCTCACCAGACCGGACCACGACCGTGGGCGAGCAGTACTTC	CSASPDRTTTVGEQYF
17	-	once	TRBJ1-4	TRBV19	TGTGCCAGTAGTATACCCGGACAGCTTGCAACTAATGAAAAACTGTTTTTT	CASSIPGQLATNEKLFF
13	TRBD2	-	TRBJ2-7	TRBV6-1	TGTGCCAGCAGTAGCGGGATTACCTACGAGCAGTACTTC	CASSSGITYEQYF
16	TRBD1	-	TRBJ1-2	TRBV9	TGTGCCAGCAGCCGGACCGCGGGACAGGGTTTGGGGGGCTACACCTTC	CASSRTAGQGLGGYTF
14	TRBD1	many	TRBJ2-2	TRBV20-1	TGCAGTGCCAATACCGGGACAGGCCCCGGGGAGCTGTTTTTT	CSANTGTGPGELFF
12	-	many	TRBJ1-5	TRBV30	TGTGCCTTCCGGACGGATAATCAGCCCCAGCATTTT	CAFRTDNQPQHF
16	TRBD2	many	TRBJ2-1	TRBV27	TGTGCCAGCAGCCCCGGGGGGGTTAGGTCCTACAATGAGCAGTTCTTC	CASSPGGVRSYNEQFF
17	TRBD2	few	TRBJ2-3	TRBV28	TGTGCCAGCAGTCCATATAGCGGGAGGCACTTTAGGGATACGCAGTATTTT	CASSPYSGRHFRDTQYF
16	-	-	TRBJ2-3	TRBV29-1	TGCAGCGTTGTGGGTCGGGCTATGGGGAGCACAGATACGCAGTATTTT	CSVVGRAMGSTDTQYF
12	-	many	TRBJ2-7	TRBV30	TGTGCCTGGAAACGGGACTCCTACGAGCAGTACTTC	CAWKRDSYEQYF
18	TRBD1	-	TRBJ1-5	TRBV6-2/TRBV6-3	TGTGCCAGCAGTTACTCGAAAGGGACAGGACATAGCAATCAGCCCCAGCATTTT	CASSYSKGTGHSNQPQHF
13	-	many	TRBJ1-4	TRBV5-1	TGCGCCAGCAGCTTGGGGGATTCCGAAAAACTGTTTTTT	CASSLGDSEKLFF
12	-	-	TRBJ1-2	TRBV12-5	TGTGCTAGTGGTTCTTTTGGCTATGGCTACACCTTC	CASGSFGYGYTF
13	TRBD1	-	TRBJ1-1	TRBV30	TGTGCCTGGAGGGGGACAGGGGACACTGAAGCTTTCTTT	CAWRGTGDTEAFF
15	-	many	TRBJ2-1	TRBV20-1	TGCAGTGCTAGAAAGCGGGACACCCCCTACAATGAGCAGTTCTTC	CSARKRDTPYNEQFF
14	-	many	TRBJ2-5	TRBV11-3	TGTGCCAGCAGCAGGGGTGTTGTTCAAGAGACCCAGTACTTC	CASSRGVVQETQYF
15	-	few	TRBJ2-1	TRBV27	TGTGCCAGCAGTCTAGAGACGAGAACCTACAATGAGCAGTTCTTC	CASSLETRTYNEQFF
13	TRBD1	many	TRBJ2-7	TRBV20-1	TGCAGTGCTGTCGGGACAGGGAACTACGAGCAGTACTTC	CSAVGTGNYEQYF
13	TRBD1	many	TRBJ2-1	TRBV11-2	TGTGCCAGCAGACAGGGGGGACTCAATGAGCAGTTCTTC	CASRQGGLNEQFF
12	-	many	TRBJ2-7	TRBV29-1	TGCAGCGCCTGGGACGGCTTCTACGAGCAGTACTTC	CSAWDGFYEQYF
15	-	many	TRBJ2-3	TRBV5-1	TGCGCCAGCAGCGAACTCGGACTGAGCACAGATACGCAGTATTTT	CASSELGLSTDTQYF
14	-	few	TRBJ1-1	TRBV9	TGTGCCAGCAGCGTAGGTGGGATGAACACTGAAGCTTTCTTT	CASSVGGMNTEAFF
17	-	many	TRBJ2-5	TRBV6-6	TGTGCCAGCAGTTACTCAGACCCAGGGATTATCCAAGAGACCCAGTACTTC	CASSYSDPGIIQETQYF
14	TRBD2	many	TRBJ2-7	TRBV27	TGTGCCAGCAGTTTACGCGGGAGGGCCTACGAGCAGTACTTC	CASSLRGRAYEQYF
16	-	few	TRBJ2-7	TRBV5-4	TGTGCCAGCAGCAGGGTGGGGAGGGGGGCCTCCTACGAGCAGTACTTC	CASSRVGRGASYEQYF
14	TRBD1	many	TRBJ1-2	TRBV11-2	TGTGCCAGCAGCAAGCCCTCCCAGGGGGATGGCTACACCTTC	CASSKPSQGDGYTF
16	TRBD2	-	TRBJ2-1	TRBV5-1	TGCGCCAGCAGCTTGGCCGGGTCTAGCGGGAGAATAGAGCAGTTCTTC	CASSLAGSSGRIEQFF
16	TRBD1	-	TRBJ1-5	TRBV24-1	TGTGCCACCAGTGAACCCGACAGGGAGATCAATCAGCCCCAGCATTTT	CATSEPDREINQPQHF
15	TRBD2	many	TRBJ2-1	TRBV7-9	TGTGCCAGCAGCAGGACTAGCGAGCCCTACAATGAGCAGTTCTTC	CASSRTSEPYNEQFF
17	TRBD2	-	TRBJ2-2	TRBV7-2	TGTGCCAGCAGCTTGGTAGGGACTAGCGGGAGCGGCGGGGAGCTGTTTTTT	CASSLVGTSGSGGELFF
15	TRBD1	-	TRBJ1-4	TRBV9	TGTGCCAGCAGCCCTAGACAGGGGGCGAAGGAAAAACTGTTTTTT	CASSPRQGAKEKLFF
15	-	-	TRBJ2-2	TRBV20-1	TGCAGTGCCTCTCTGAGTCGGGTGAACACCGGGGAGCTGTTTTTT	CSASLSRVNTGELFF
17	-	many	TRBJ2-7	TRBV15	TGTGCCACCAGCAGAGTCATCGGGGCGCGGGACTCCTACGAGCAGTACTTC	CATSRVIGARDSYEQYF
20	TRBD2	many	TRBJ2-1	TRBV7-9	TGTGCCAGCAGCTTAGCCACGACTAGCGGGAGGGCCTTAAGAGGGAATGAGCAGTTCTTC	CASSLATTSGRALRGNEQFF
16	-	many	TRBJ2-3	TRBV11-2	TGTGCCAGCAGCTTAGGCCGGACGGTCTCGAGAGATACGCAGTATTTT	CASSLGRTVSRDTQYF
18	TRBD2	-	TRBJ2-1	TRBV27	TGTGCCAGCACCCCGGGACTAGCGGGAGTTTTTTCCTACAATGAGCAGTTCTTC	CASTPGLAGVFSYNEQFF